This T cell receptor (beta chain) comes out of a study of cytotoxic CD8 clonotypes in ibrutinib-treated CLL. Study summary: Following a median about eleven months of treatment, with a range of 6 to 36, response samples were taken. Study results and limitations: The study found clonality rose at ibrutinib response, then fell toward baseline at progression.

The method was immunoSEQ multiplex PCR; TCRdb's version includes in-frame clones alone and lacks a portion of them. The profile covers about 50,000 clones, with 45% to 60% appearing a single time and about 27% taken by the ten largest. As to this clone: The antigen is unknown. The same CDR3 arises from other DNA sequences in this sample as well.

Cryopreserved PBMCs provided approximately 1.9 micrograms of genomic DNA for the TCR beta libraries. The germline V gene has CDR1 SNHLY and CDR2 FYNNEI. The V end was cut by 6 bases, the J end by 0 bases, with 18 bases between. This CDR3 has 17 amino acids. The chain employs TRBV2 and TRBJ1-3; no clear D. The TCR was taken from a human donor with chronic lymphocytic leukemia. The source material was PBMCs, sampled after 24 months of ibrutinib treatment. CDR3 sequence: CASSPFGDKGSGNTIYF. The CDR3 nucleotides read TGTGCCAGCAGCCCCTTTGGAGATAAGGGCTCTGGAAACACCATATATTTT.